This is a list of T cell receptor beta chains from one sample in a study of Graves' ophthalmopathy and Graves' hyperthyroidism. TCRdb redid the calling of the multiplex PCR reads with MiXCR, one entry per CDR3 protein. The sample has 300,000 to 350,000 distinct CDR3 sequences; roughly a sixth are singletons. The source material was peripheral blood. These TCRs come from an adult man with Graves' ophthalmopathy. Each CDR3 is given without its conserved first and last residue.

v_gene	j_gene	CDR3aa
TRBV5-1	TRBJ1-1	ASSLVAGRWNTEAF
TRBV20-1	TRBJ2-5	SAPRLAAFKETQY
TRBV3-1	TRBJ2-7	ASSHFGGVYEQY
TRBV20-1	TRBJ2-5	SAPIGAIGETQY
TRBV6-1	TRBJ1-5	ASSHREGNQPQH
TRBV10-3	TRBJ2-5	AIRGRVEETQY
TRBV6-5	TRBJ1-5	ASRTTGGNQPQH
TRBV16	TRBJ1-1	ASSHKRERAF
TRBV5-1	TRBJ1-2	ASSINPEATNYGYI
TRBV6-2/TRBV6-3	TRBJ1-5	ASRYTGGQPQH
TRBV7-2	TRBJ2-4	ASSFLTGVAKNIQY
TRBV6-2/TRBV6-3	TRBJ1-2	ASSQQGYYGYT
TRBV6-1	TRBJ1-2	ASSEEGAGVNYGYT